Included here is one T cell receptor (beta chain) sequence, with context. This entry is derived from a study of blood T cell repertoires in COVID-19. Study as a whole: The United States, Italy and Spain were the sources of the acute and convalescent COVID-19 samples. PBMCs, B-cell-depleted T cells, or T cells provided the cDNA or gDNA that made up the material.

In germline, CDR1 is MNHEY, CDR2 SVGAGI. J gave up 10 bases and V 6 bases, and 9 bases lay outside the gene matches. This CDR3 spans 14 amino acids. In the study's own analysis: Using reference gene primer amplification, nucleated cell counts were estimated. Here immunoSEQ multiplex PCR was the method, and the copy in TCRdb shows in-frame clones only, minus some. Clone size and the V and J calls come from that table; the DNA yielded D and trimming. The sample comprises fewer than 300,000 clones, roughly 84% of which are singletons, and 2.5% to 3.5% rests with the top ten. Material for sequencing was peripheral blood. The source of this sequence is a woman aged 18-29 years with acute or convalescent COVID-19. The chain uses TRBV6-5 and TRBJ2-1; TRBD2 agrees at 10 bases. CDR3 sequence: CASRYLAGEGEQFF. The CDR3 bases are TGTGCCAGCAGATACCTAGCGGGAGAGGGGGAGCAGTTCTTC.